The sequence of this T cell receptor (beta chain) was determined in a study of T cells in localized non-small cell lung cancer. Some clones are missing from TCRdb's copy, which holds only in-frame ones; the method was immunoSEQ multiplex PCR. The sample shows under 95,000 clones, 65% to 85% of them seen only once. This clonotype was obtained from a female donor over 55 with stage I lung adenocarcinoma. The source was peripheral blood, collected before any cancer treatment.

The CDR3 reads CASTQGSTSGETQYF. Here the CDR3 DNA reads TGTGCCAGCACCCAAGGCTCCACATCGGGGGAGACCCAGTACTTC. The chain combines TRBV6-5 with TRBJ2-5; D is perhaps TRBD2 (5 bases). The CDR3 is made up of 15 amino acids. Trimming removed 7 bases at V and 5 bases at J, with 20 bases between. Germline V gene lookup returns CDR1 MNHEY and CDR2 SVGAGI.